Reported below is one TCR beta chain. The sample is drawn from a study of blood T cell repertoires in COVID-19. For the study at large: The samples span acute and convalescent COVID-19 from the United States, Italy and Spain. In each case, the material was cDNA or gDNA derived from T cells, B-cell-depleted T cells, or PBMCs.

Study members were between about 18 and 95 years old and lived in fewer than 30 US regions. In assigning cohorts, the study relied on participant-reported clinical history. Only in-frame clones appear in the TCRdb table, and some are missing; sequencing was by immunoSEQ multiplex PCR. This table has 150,000 to 200,000 clones, around 86% appearing once. J gave up 6 bases and V 3 bases, and 11 bases lay outside the gene matches. The CDR3 consists of 15 residues. From germline, CDR1 is LGHDT and CDR2 YNNKEL (reference sequence). V and J are TRBV3-1 (or the pseudogene TRBV3-2) and TRBJ2-7, with 7 nucleotides matching TRBD2. Sequenced sample: PBMCs or T cells enriched from blood (not recorded which). This TCR was sampled from a woman in her 40s in a cohort exposed to, infected with or recovered from COVID-19 (not recorded which). The CDR3 nucleotides read TGTGCCAGCAGCCAGGCGCCAGGGAGGGCCAGCGAGCAGTACTTC. This gives the protein CASSQAPGRASEQYF.